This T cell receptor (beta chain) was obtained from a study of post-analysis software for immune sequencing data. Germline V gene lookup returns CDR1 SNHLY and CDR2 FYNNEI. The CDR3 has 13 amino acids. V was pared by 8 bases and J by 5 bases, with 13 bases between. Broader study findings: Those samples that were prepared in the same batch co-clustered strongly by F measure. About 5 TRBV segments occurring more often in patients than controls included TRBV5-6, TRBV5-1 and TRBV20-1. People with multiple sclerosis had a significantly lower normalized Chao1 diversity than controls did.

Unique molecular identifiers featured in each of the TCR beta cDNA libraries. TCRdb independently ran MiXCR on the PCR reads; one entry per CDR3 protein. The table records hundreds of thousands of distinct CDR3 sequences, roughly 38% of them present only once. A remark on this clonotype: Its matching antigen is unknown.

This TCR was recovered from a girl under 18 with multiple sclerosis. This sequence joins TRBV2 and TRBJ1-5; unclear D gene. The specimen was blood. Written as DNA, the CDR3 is TGTGCCAGCGTCGGGATGTTTTATCAGCCCCAGCATTTT. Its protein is CASVGMFYQPQHF.